These 22 T cell receptor beta chains were all obtained from the same sample, sequenced in a study of identifying expanded T cells in peripheral blood. The data were produced by immunoSEQ multiplex PCR, yet TCRdb's version contains in-frame clones alone and is incomplete. The profile shows about 84,000 clones, approximately 83% of them singletons. Sequencing was done on a sample of blood. These receptors originate from a person aged 18-70 years in good health.

The V and J genes are TRBV10-1 and TRBJ2-2; D is ambiguous. Germline loops: CDR1 WNHNN, CDR2 SYGVQD (reference sequence). V dropped 0 bases and J dropped 4 bases, with 6 bases sitting between them. The CDR3 covers 14 residues. The CDR3 sequence: CASSESMATGELFF. The CDR3 coding sequence is TGCGCCAGCAGTGAGTCTATGGCCACCGGGGAGCTGTTTTTT.

The J gene is TRBJ1-1, the V gene TRBV27; D remains ambiguous. Germline loops: CDR1 MNHEY, CDR2 SMNVEV (reference sequence). The ends were cut back, 5 bases at V and 4 bases at J, with 11 bases in the middle. This CDR3 is built from 13 residues. The CDR3 bases are TGTGCCAGCAGTCCATCTAGTGGCACTGAAGCTTTCTTT. Its translation is CASSPSSGTEAFF.

V is TRBV19 and J is TRBJ1-1; no clear D gene. The CDR3 contains 11 residues. Looked up from germline, CDR1 is LNHDA and CDR2 is SQIVND (reference sequence). V gave up 3 bases and J gave up 10 bases, with 9 bases separating them. The CDR3 region is CASSIKFRAFF. DNA of the CDR3: TGTGCCAGTAGTATTAAGTTTCGAGCTTTCTTT.

For the CDR3, the DNA is TGTGCCAGCTCACCGGTCGAAGGCACTGAAGCTTTCTTT. Amino acid sequence: CASSPVEGTEAFF. J is TRBJ1-1 and V is TRBV18; the D is unclear. Germline V gene lookup returns CDR1 KGHSH and CDR2 LQKENI. Between the trimmed V and J ends, which lost 3 bases and 4 bases, there was a span of 9 bases. The CDR3 has 13 residues.

This clone has a single count. The chain uses TRBV7-2 and TRBJ2-1; 9 nucleotides agree with TRBD2. CDR3 length: 15 amino acids. The germline CDR1 and CDR2 sequences are SGHTA and FQGNSA. The ends lost 5 bases at V and 7 bases at J; junction bases unmatched: 9. The CDR3: CASSLRAAGGNEQFF. Written as DNA, the CDR3 is TGTGCCAGCAGCCTCCGGGCAGCGGGGGGAAATGAGCAGTTCTTC.

This sequence joins TRBV11-3 and TRBJ2-1; no clear D. This CDR3 is 14 amino acids long. Trimming removed 1 base from V and 3 bases from J, with 7 bases in between. CDR1 is SGHNT and CDR2 is YENEEA in the germline V gene. This CDR3 reads CASSLGQNYNEQFF. For the CDR3, the DNA is TGTGCCAGCAGCTTAGGGCAGAACTACAATGAGCAGTTCTTC.

This chain links TRBV5-1 with TRBJ2-1, with 10 bases lining up with TRBD2. Unmatched junction bases numbered 5, after V lost 3 bases and J lost 5 bases. The CDR3 totals 15 residues. The V gene's germline CDR1 is SGHRS and CDR2 YFSETQ. The CDR3 DNA follows: TGCGCCAGCAGCTGGCCTAGCGGGAGTCACAATGAGCAGTTCTTC. Encoded protein: CASSWPSGSHNEQFF.

The chain carries TRBV2 and TRBJ1-5; possibly TRBD1 for D (6 bases). The germline gives CDR1 SNHLY, CDR2 FYNNEI. V gave up 6 bases and J gave up 3 bases, with 15 bases separating them. The CDR3 sequence is 15 residues long. Here the CDR3 reads CASRGSRDTNQPQHF. The CDR3 bases are TGTGCCAGCAGGGGATCCCGGGACACCAATCAGCCCCAGCATTTT.

The table lists this clone with a count of one. The gene calls are TRBV29-1 and TRBJ2-7, with a possible D match to TRBD1 (6 bases). The CDR3 sequence is 14 residues long. V dropped 6 bases and J dropped 7 bases, with 22 bases sitting between them. Germline V gene lookup returns CDR1 SQVTM and CDR2 ANQGSEA. CDR3 sequence (DNA): TGCAGCGTAGCCCCTGTACAGGGTGTAGGTGAGCAGTACTTC. Residues: CSVAPVQGVGEQYF.

V usage is TRBV19 and J usage is TRBJ2-7; 9 nucleotides match TRBD2. Germline assignment: CDR1 LNHDA and CDR2 SQIVND (reference sequence). The CDR3 length is 15 residues. Trimming removed 1 base from V and 2 bases from J; junction bases left unmatched: 3. The CDR3, as DNA: TGTGCCAGTAGTATAGGTCCTAGCGGGGCCTACGAGCAGTACTTC. Translation: CASSIGPSGAYEQYF. Using reference TRBV19 and TRBJ2-7 for the parts outside the CDR3, the full variable domain is DGGITQSPKYLFRKEGQNVTLSCEQNLNHDAMYWYRQDPGQGLRLIYYSQIVNDFQKGDIAEGYSVSREKKESFPLTVTSAQKNPTAFYLCASSIGPSGAYEQYFGPGTRLTVT.

V is TRBV29-1 and J is TRBJ2-3; D is tentatively TRBD1 or TRBD2 (5 bases each). Germline V gene data show CDR1 as SQVTM and CDR2 as ANQGSEA. The CDR3 spans 14 residues. V lost 1 base, J lost 3 bases, and 11 bases lay in between. The CDR3 DNA is TGCAGCGTTGAAGGAGGGGACCTTACAGATACGCAGTATTTT. This codes for CSVEGGDLTDTQYF.

The gene calls are TRBV5-1 and TRBJ2-6, with 8 bases matching TRBD2. Germline CDR1 SGHRS, CDR2 YFSETQ. The junction had 9 bases not matched to a gene; V was cut back by 5 bases and J by 2 bases. This CDR3 contains 17 residues. CDR3 region: CASSAPPGGAGANVLTF. The CDR3 bases are TGCGCCAGCAGTGCCCCTCCCGGGGGGGCTGGGGCCAACGTCCTGACTTTC. Using reference TRBV5-1 and TRBJ2-6 for the parts outside the CDR3, the full variable domain is KAGVTQTPRYLIKTRGQQVTLSCSPISGHRSVSWYQQTPGQGLQFLFEYFSETQRNKGNFPGRFSGRQFSNSRSEMNVSTLELGDSALYLCASSAPPGGAGANVLTFGAGSRLTVL.

This chain joins TRBV9 and TRBJ1-2, with D perhaps matching TRBD1 (6 bases). The CDR3 spans 16 residues. Trimming shortened V by 2 bases and J by 4 bases, and 18 bases separated the two germline ends. The germline V gene has CDR1 SGDLS and CDR2 YYNGEE. CDR3 bases: TGTGCCAGCAGCGTGAGCGGGACAATTAACTTCTATGGCTACACCTTC. Protein: CASSVSGTINFYGYTF.

The chain recombines TRBV5-1 with TRBJ1-4, with TRBD1 as a possible D gene (5 bases). CDR1 and CDR2 from the germline V gene are SGHRS and YFSETQ. Trimming took 2 bases from V and 3 from J, leaving 14 bases between them. This CDR3 is 16 amino acids long. The CDR3: CASSLRGTPANEKLFF. The CDR3 DNA reads as TGCGCCAGCAGCTTAAGGGGCACCCCGGCTAATGAAAAACTGTTTTTT.

This clone ranks as medium-sized. CDR3 sequence (DNA): TGTGCCAGCAGCTTGTCTTCGATGAACACTGAAGCTTTCTTT. As protein: CASSLSSMNTEAFF. The chain employs TRBV5-6 and TRBJ1-1; D is uncertain. Trimming left V 1 base short and J 0 bases short, with 7 bases between. The CDR3 totals 14 residues. Germline CDR1 and CDR2: SGHDT and YYEEEE.

The chain combines TRBV28 with TRBJ1-2; D may be TRBD1 (5 bases). With 4 bases removed from V and 4 bases from J, the gap between germline ends came to 10 bases. In germline, CDR1 is MDHEN, CDR2 SYDVKM. This CDR3 contains 13 residues. In nucleotides, the CDR3 is TGTGCCAGCAGTTGGGACGGTTCCTATGGCTACACCTTC. Translated, it gives CASSWDGSYGYTF.

The chain combines TRBV11-3 with TRBJ2-7; tentative D call: TRBD1 (6 bases). The V gene lost 6 bases and the J gene lost 3 bases, with 12 bases spanning the gap. Germline-derived CDR1 and CDR2 are SGHNT and YENEEA. CDR3 length: 13 residues. Here the CDR3 DNA reads TGTGCCAGCAGTACGACAGGTTTCTACGAGCAGTACTTC. Its translation is CASSTTGFYEQYF.

V and J are TRBV5-1 and TRBJ2-7; TRBD1 matches at 8 bases. Per germline, CDR1 SGHRS and CDR2 YFSETQ. Trimming took 0 bases from V and 0 from J; bases not matched to a gene: 2. The CDR3 is 15 residues long. The CDR3 DNA sequence: TGCGCCAGCAGCTTGGGGGACAGGAGCTCCTACGAGCAGTACTTC. Encoded protein: CASSLGDRSSYEQYF. Looking up the rest from reference TRBV5-1 and TRBJ2-7 gives the full variable domain: KAGVTQTPRYLIKTRGQQVTLSCSPISGHRSVSWYQQTPGQGLQFLFEYFSETQRNKGNFPGRFSGRQFSNSRSEMNVSTLELGDSALYLCASSLGDRSSYEQYFGPGTRLTVT.

The chain joins TRBV6-5 to TRBJ2-5; D unresolved. The V and J ends lost 2 bases and 2 bases respectively, with 6 bases between them. Germline CDR1 and CDR2: MNHEY and SVGAGI. The length of the CDR3 is 13 residues. This CDR3 is CASSYDQQETQYF. As DNA, the CDR3 is TGTGCCAGCAGTTACGACCAGCAAGAGACCCAGTACTTC.

The CDR3 is CASASGGPYSYEQYF. The CDR3 DNA reads as TGTGCCAGCGCAAGCGGGGGCCCCTACTCCTACGAGCAGTACTTC. The V gene is TRBV27, the J gene TRBJ2-7; TRBD2 matches at 8 bases. CDR1 is MNHEY and CDR2 is SMNVEV in the germline V gene (reference sequence). V shed 8 bases, J shed 0 bases, and the junction held 9 bases outside the gene matches. The CDR3 totals 15 residues.

The chain joins TRBV7-9 to TRBJ1-1; D ambiguous. The CDR3 covers 11 residues. Germline CDR1 is SEHNR and CDR2 is FQNEAQ (reference sequence). V lost 0 bases and J 7 bases, leaving 3 bases between the germline ends. DNA for the CDR3: TGTGCCAGCAGCTTAGCAAGTGAAGCTTTCTTT. Its protein is CASSLASEAFF.

This chain's CDR3 is CASTVAEDRLNYEQYF. CDR3 DNA sequence: TGTGCCAGCACGGTAGCCGAAGACAGGCTGAACTACGAGCAGTACTTC. V is TRBV2 and J is TRBJ2-7, with a weak D call TRBD1 (6 bases). This CDR3 has 16 amino acids. V lost 7 bases to trimming and J lost 3 bases, with 22 bases between them. Germline CDR1 reads SNHLY; CDR2 reads FYNNEI.